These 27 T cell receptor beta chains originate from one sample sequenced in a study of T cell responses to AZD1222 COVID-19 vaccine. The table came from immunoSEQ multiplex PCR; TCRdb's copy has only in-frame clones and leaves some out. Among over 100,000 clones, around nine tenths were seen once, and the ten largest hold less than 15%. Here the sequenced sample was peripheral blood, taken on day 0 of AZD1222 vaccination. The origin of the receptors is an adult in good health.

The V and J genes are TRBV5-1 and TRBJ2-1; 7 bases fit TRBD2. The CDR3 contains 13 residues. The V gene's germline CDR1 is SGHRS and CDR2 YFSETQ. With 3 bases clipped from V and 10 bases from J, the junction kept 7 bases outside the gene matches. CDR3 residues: CASSSGLGSEQFF. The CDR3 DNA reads TGCGCCAGCAGCTCCGGACTAGGTAGCGAGCAGTTCTTC.

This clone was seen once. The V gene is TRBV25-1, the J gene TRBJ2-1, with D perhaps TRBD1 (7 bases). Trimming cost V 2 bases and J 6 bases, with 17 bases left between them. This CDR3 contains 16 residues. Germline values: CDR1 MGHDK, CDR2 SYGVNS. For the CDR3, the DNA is TGTGCCAGCAGTGAACGTGGGGCAGGGGGGAGCAATGAGCAGTTCTTC. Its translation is CASSERGAGGSNEQFF.

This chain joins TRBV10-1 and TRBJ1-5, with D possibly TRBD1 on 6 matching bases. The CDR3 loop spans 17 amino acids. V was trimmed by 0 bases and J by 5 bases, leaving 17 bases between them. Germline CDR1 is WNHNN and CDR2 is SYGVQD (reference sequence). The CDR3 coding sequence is TGCGCCAGCAGTGAGTCGTCAACAGGGCCCACGGATCAGCCCCAGCATTTT. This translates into CASSESSTGPTDQPQHF.

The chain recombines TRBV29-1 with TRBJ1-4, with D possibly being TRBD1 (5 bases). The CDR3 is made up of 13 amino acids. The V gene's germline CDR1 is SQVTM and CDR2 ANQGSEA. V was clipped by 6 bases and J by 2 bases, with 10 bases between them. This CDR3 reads CSVRGRTNEKLFF. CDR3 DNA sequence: TGCAGCGTGCGGGGGAGGACTAATGAAAAACTGTTTTTT.

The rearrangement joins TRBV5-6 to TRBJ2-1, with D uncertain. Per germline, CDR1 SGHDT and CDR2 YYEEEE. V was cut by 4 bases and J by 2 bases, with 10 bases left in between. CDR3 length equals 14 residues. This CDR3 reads CASSIQNAYNEQFF. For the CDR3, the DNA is TGTGCCAGCAGCATACAGAACGCCTACAATGAGCAGTTCTTC.

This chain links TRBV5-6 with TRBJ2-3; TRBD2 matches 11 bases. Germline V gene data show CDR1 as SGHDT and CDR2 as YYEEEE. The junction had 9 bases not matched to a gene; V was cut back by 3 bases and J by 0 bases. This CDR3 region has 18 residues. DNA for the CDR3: TGTGCCAGCAGCTCCCCCTGGAGACTAGCGGGAAGCACAGATACGCAGTATTTT. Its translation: CASSSPWRLAGSTDTQYF.

CDR3 nucleotides: TGCAGCGTCCGACACCTGACAGGGACGTCCTCTAATGAGCAGTTCTTC. It yields the protein CSVRHLTGTSSNEQFF. The chain links TRBV29-1 to TRBJ2-1; 7 positions agree with TRBD1. With V trimmed by 6 bases and J by 7 bases, 18 bases remained unmatched. The CDR3 totals 16 residues. CDR1 and CDR2 (germline): SQVTM, ANQGSEA.

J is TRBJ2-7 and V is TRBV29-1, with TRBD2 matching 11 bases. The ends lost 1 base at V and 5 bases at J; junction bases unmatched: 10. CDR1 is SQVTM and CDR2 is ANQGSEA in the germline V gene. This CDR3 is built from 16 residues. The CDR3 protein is CSVEGDLAGGLHEQYF. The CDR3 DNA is TGCAGCGTTGAAGGGGACTTAGCGGGAGGGCTCCACGAGCAGTACTTC.

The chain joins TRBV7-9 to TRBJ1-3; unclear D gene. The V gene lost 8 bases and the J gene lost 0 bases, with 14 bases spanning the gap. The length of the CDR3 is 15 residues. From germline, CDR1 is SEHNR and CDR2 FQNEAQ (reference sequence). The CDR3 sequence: CASRASGNSGNTIYF. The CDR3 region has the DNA TGTGCCAGCCGGGCCTCTGGCAACTCTGGAAACACCATATATTTT. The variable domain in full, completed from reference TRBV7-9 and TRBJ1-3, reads DTGVSQNPRHKITKRGQNVTFRCDPISEHNRLYWYRQTLGQGPEFLTYFQNEAQLEKSRLLSDRFSAERPKGSFSTLEIQRTEQGDSAMYLCASRASGNSGNTIYFGEGSWLTVV.

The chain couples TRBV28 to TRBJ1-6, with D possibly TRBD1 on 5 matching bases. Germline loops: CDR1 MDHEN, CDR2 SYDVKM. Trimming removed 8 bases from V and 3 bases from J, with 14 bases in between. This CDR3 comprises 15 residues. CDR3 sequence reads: CASDPGRLYNSPLHF. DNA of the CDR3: TGTGCCAGCGACCCGGGGCGACTCTATAATTCACCCCTCCACTTT.

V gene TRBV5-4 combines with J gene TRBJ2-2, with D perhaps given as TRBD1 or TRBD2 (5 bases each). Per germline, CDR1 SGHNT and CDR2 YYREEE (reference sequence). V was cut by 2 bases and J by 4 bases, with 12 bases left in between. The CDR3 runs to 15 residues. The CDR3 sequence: CASSFDSRGTGELFF. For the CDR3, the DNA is TGTGCCAGCAGCTTCGACAGTCGGGGCACCGGGGAGCTGTTTTTT.

CDR3 bases: TGTGCCAGCACCAAGGGGGGTTGGAGTGAAAAACTGTTTTTT. As protein: CASTKGGWSEKLFF. The chain couples TRBV28 to TRBJ1-4; a possible D gene is TRBD1 (6 bases). This CDR3 comprises 14 residues. Germline V gene data show CDR1 as MDHEN and CDR2 as SYDVKM. Trimming removed 7 bases at V and 7 bases at J, with 16 bases between. The variable domain in full, completed from reference TRBV28 and TRBJ1-4, reads DVKVTQSSRYLVKRTGEKVFLECVQDMDHENMFWYRQDPGLGLRLIYFSYDVKMKEKGDIPEGYSVSREKKERFSLILESASTNQTSMYLCASTKGGWSEKLFFGSGTQLSVL.

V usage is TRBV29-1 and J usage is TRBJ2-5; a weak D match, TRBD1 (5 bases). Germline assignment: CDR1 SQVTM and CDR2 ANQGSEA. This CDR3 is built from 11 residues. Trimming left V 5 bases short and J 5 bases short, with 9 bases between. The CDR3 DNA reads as TGCAGCGTTAGGGGTTATGAGACCCAGTACTTC. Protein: CSVRGYETQYF.

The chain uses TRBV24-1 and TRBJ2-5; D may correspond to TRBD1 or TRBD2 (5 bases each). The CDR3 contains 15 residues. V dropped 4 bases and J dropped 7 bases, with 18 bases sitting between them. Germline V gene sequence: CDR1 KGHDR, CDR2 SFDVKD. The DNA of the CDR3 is TGTGCCACCAGTGAATCCGGGACCGGGAAGGTGACCCAGTACTTC. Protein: CATSESGTGKVTQYF.

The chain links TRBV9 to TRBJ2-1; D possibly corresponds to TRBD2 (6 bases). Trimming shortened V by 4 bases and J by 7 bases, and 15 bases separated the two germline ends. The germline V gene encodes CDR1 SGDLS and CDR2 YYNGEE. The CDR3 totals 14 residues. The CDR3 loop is CASSPHGSGNEQFF. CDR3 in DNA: TGTGCCAGCAGCCCCCACGGGAGCGGTAATGAGCAGTTCTTC.

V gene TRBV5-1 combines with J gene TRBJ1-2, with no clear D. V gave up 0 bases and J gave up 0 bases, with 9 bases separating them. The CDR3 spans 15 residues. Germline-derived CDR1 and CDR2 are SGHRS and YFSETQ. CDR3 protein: CASSLEEGPNYGYTF. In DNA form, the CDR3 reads TGCGCCAGCAGCTTGGAAGAAGGACCTAACTATGGCTACACCTTC.

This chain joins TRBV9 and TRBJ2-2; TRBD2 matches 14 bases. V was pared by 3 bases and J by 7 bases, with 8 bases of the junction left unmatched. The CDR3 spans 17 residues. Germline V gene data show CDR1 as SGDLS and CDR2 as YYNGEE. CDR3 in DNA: TGTGCCAGCAGCGGGGGACTAGCGGGAGTCGTCATCGGGGAGCTGTTTTTT. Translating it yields CASSGGLAGVVIGELFF. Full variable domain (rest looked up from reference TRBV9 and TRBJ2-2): DSGVTQTPKHLITATGQRVTLRCSPRSGDLSVYWYQQSLDQGLQFLIQYYNGEERAKGNILERFSAQQFPDLHSELNLSSLELGDSALYFCASSGGLAGVVIGELFFGEGSRLTVL.

For the CDR3, the DNA is TGTGCCAGTAGCTTAGGACAGGGACTAGCGGGATCTGGGAATGAGCAGTTCTTC. Residues: CASSLGQGLAGSGNEQFF. This chain joins TRBV19 and TRBJ2-1; 13 bases fit TRBD2. This CDR3 has 18 amino acids. Germline V gene lookup returns CDR1 LNHDA and CDR2 SQIVND (reference sequence). J gave up 7 bases and V 6 bases, and 15 bases lay outside the gene matches.

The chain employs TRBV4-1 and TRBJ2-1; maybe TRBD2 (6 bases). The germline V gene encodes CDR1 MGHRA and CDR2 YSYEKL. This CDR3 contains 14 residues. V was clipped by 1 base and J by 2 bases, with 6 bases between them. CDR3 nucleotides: TGCGCCAGCAGCCAAGCGGGAGCCTACAATGAGCAGTTCTTC. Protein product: CASSQAGAYNEQFF.

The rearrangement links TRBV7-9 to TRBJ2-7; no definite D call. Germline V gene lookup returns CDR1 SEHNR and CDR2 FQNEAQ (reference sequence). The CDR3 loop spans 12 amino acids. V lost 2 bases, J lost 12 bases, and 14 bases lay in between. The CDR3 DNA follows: TGTGCCAGCAGCTTATGGTTCGGGCCTTGGTACTTC. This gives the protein CASSLWFGPWYF.

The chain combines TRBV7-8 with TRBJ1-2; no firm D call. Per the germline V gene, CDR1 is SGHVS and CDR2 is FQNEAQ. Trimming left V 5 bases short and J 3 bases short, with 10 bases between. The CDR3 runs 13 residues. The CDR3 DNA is TGTGCCAGCAGCCGTACGGCGGACTATGGCTACACCTTC. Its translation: CASSRTADYGYTF.

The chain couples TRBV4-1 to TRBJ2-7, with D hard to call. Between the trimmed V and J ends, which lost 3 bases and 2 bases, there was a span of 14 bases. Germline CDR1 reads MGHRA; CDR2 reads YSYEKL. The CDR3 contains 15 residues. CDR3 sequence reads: CASSQSVDLPYEQYF. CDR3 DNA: TGCGCCAGCAGCCAGTCGGTAGATCTCCCCTACGAGCAGTACTTC.

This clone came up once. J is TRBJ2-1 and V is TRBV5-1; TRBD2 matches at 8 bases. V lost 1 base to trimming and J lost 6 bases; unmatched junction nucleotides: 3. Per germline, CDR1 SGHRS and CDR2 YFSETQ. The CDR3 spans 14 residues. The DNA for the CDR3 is TGCGCCAGCAGCTTGCAGCGGGAGCTCAATGAGCAGTTCTTC. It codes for CASSLQRELNEQFF.

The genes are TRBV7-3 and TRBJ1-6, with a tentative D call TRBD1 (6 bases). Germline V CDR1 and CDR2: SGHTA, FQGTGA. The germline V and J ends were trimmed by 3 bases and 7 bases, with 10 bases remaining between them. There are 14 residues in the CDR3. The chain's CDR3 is CASSLGQWNSPLHF. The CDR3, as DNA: TGTGCCAGCAGCTTGGGACAATGGAATTCACCCCTCCACTTT.

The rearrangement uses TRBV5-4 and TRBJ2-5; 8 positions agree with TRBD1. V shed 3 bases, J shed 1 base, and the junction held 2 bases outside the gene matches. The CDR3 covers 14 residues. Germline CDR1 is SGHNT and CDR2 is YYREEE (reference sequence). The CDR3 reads CASSSGQGQETQYF. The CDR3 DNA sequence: TGTGCCAGCAGCTCAGGACAGGGCCAAGAGACCCAGTACTTC. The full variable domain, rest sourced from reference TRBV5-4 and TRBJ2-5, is ETGVTQSPTHLIKTRGQQVTLRCSSQSGHNTVSWYQQALGQGPQFIFQYYREEENGRGNFPPRFSGLQFPNYSSELNVNALELDDSALYLCASSSGQGQETQYFGPGTRLLVL.

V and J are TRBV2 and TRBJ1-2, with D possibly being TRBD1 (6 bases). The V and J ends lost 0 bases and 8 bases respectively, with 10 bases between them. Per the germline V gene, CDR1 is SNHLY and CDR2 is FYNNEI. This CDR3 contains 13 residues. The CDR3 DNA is TGTGCCAGCAGTGAAGCCGCAGGGGTAGGCTACACCTTC. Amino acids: CASSEAAGVGYTF.

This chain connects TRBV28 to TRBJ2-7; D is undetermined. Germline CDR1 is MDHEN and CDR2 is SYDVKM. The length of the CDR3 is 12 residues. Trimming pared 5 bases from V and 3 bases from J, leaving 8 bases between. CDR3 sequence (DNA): TGTGCCAGCAGTCCCCCCCGCTACGAGCAGTACTTC. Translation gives CASSPPRYEQYF.